This TCR beta chain was sequenced in a study of T-cell memory formation after mild COVID-19. Study in general: Clusters of TCRs were largely donor specific.

Trimming cost V 3 bases and J 3 bases, with 19 bases left between them. CDR1 and CDR2 from the germline V gene are SGDLS and YYNGEE. The CDR3 spans 16 residues. In TCRdb, the 5' RACE reads were re-called with MiXCR into one record per CDR3 protein. There are around 440,000 distinct CDR3 sequences in the sample; 15% to 20% occur only once, and 9% to 15% lies in the top ten. This clonotype was seen a few times. Its antigen is unknown. Regarding the study as a whole: Some clones that responded turned up in pre-infection memory, which suggests that cross-reactive memory joined in. For second-wave clones that peaked at day 37, SARS-CoV-2 specificity went unverified.

The sequenced sample was PBMCs or a T cell subset sorted from them (not recorded which). J is TRBJ2-7 and V is TRBV9, with D perhaps TRBD1 (6 bases). The clonotype was recovered from an adult woman who had mild COVID-19 (a few samples of this study predate the infection). Cell type and time point are not known. The CDR3 DNA reads as TGTGCCAGCAGCGACCACAGGGAGCTGATATTCTACGAGCAGTACTTC. It encodes CASSDHRELIFYEQYF. Full variable domain (rest looked up from reference TRBV9 and TRBJ2-7): DSGVTQTPKHLITATGQRVTLRCSPRSGDLSVYWYQQSLDQGLQFLIQYYNGEERAKGNILERFSAQQFPDLHSELNLSSLELGDSALYFCASSDHRELIFYEQYFGPGTRLTVT.